These T cell receptor beta chains were read from a single sample in a study of blood T cell repertoires in COVID-19. Assay used: immunoSEQ multiplex PCR; TCRdb lists only in-frame clones, some missing. The data show some 450,000 clones, more than 70% seen once. Sequencing used peripheral blood. These receptor sequences come from a woman aged 45-65 years with COVID-19, enrolled during active disease. Both conserved end residues are part of each CDR3. D genes are given only for firm matches. The size of a clone is reported for some rows only, either as once, few or many, or as a class for expanded clones.

clone size	V gene	J gene	D gene	CDR3 DNA	CDR3 protein
-	TRBV29-1	TRBJ2-7	TRBD2	TGCAGCGTTGTAACGGGGGGGGCCTACGAGCAGTACTTC	CSVVTGGAYEQYF
few	TRBV30	TRBJ1-5	TRBD1	TGTGCCTGGAGTCCGGACAGGAACCAGCCCCAGCATTTT	CAWSPDRNQPQHF
-	TRBV5-1	TRBJ2-1	TRBD2	TGCGCCAGCCGGGGGGGTAGCGGCTACAATGAGCAGTTCTTC	CASRGGSGYNEQFF
-	TRBV5-1	TRBJ2-3	-	TGCGCCAGCAGCTTGCTGGTGCGGGGCACAGATACGCAGTATTTT	CASSLLVRGTDTQYF
-	TRBV5-1	TRBJ1-5	TRBD1	TGCGCCAGCAGCCCCGGGACAGGGGGCGATGGTAGCAATCAGCCCCAGCATTTT	CASSPGTGGDGSNQPQHF
-	TRBV6-6	TRBJ2-4	-	TGTGCCAGCAGTCAGATACCAGGGGATGGCATTCAGTACTTC	CASSQIPGDGIQYF
once	TRBV3-1/TRBV3-2	TRBJ1-1	-	TGTGCCAGCAGCCCGATCGGCACTGAAGCTTTCTTT	CASSPIGTEAFF
few	TRBV11-2	TRBJ1-4	TRBD1	TGTGCCAGCAGCTTCGGGACAGGGATAGGTGAAAAACTGTTTTTT	CASSFGTGIGEKLFF
-	TRBV24-1	TRBJ2-3	-	TGTGCCACCAGTGATAGGTGGACTATGGGAGATACGCAGTATTTT	CATSDRWTMGDTQYF
-	TRBV6-5	TRBJ2-1	-	TGTGCCAGCAGTTACTCCGAACTGCCAAATGAGCAGTTCTTC	CASSYSELPNEQFF
-	TRBV5-6	TRBJ2-3	TRBD1	TGTGCCAGCAGCGTACAGGGGAGCACAGATACGCAGTATTTT	CASSVQGSTDTQYF
-	TRBV2	TRBJ2-7	-	TGTGCCAGCAATATTCAGGGCTACGAGCAGTACTTC	CASNIQGYEQYF
-	TRBV7-8	TRBJ1-6	-	TGTGCCAGCAGTCCATTCGCGAATTCACCCCTCCACTTT	CASSPFANSPLHF
-	TRBV19	TRBJ2-7	TRBD1	TGTGCCAGTAGTATAGGGACAGGCTACGAGCAGTACTTC	CASSIGTGYEQYF
-	TRBV2	TRBJ1-4	-	TGTGCCAGCAGTGACAGTTGGGCTTATAATGAAAAACTGTTTTTT	CASSDSWAYNEKLFF
-	TRBV18	TRBJ1-4	-	TGTGCCAGCTCACGGGCCTCAACTAATGAAAAACTGTTTTTT	CASSRASTNEKLFF
-	TRBV29-1	TRBJ2-3	TRBD2	TGCAGCGTTGATGGACTAGCGGGGGGCACAGATACGCAGTATTTT	CSVDGLAGGTDTQYF
-	TRBV19	TRBJ1-3	-	TGTGCCAGTAGTTACAGGGCTGCTGGAAACACCATATATTTT	CASSYRAAGNTIYF
-	TRBV27	TRBJ1-6	-	TGTGCCAGCAGACTTGACAGGACCCTCTCCCCCCTCCACTTT	CASRLDRTLSPLHF
-	TRBV5-6	TRBJ2-7	TRBD2	TGTGCCAGCAGCAAGGGACTAGCGGGGACTCTCTACGAGCAGTACTTC	CASSKGLAGTLYEQYF
-	TRBV19	TRBJ1-2	-	TGTGCCAGTAGTTTATCCGGGAATAACTATGGCTACACCTTC	CASSLSGNNYGYTF
-	TRBV20-1	TRBJ2-3	-	TGCAGTGCCGAGTTTTTAGATACGCAGTATTTT	CSAEFLDTQYF
-	TRBV28	TRBJ1-3	TRBD1	TGTGCCAGCAGTCCCTGGGCAGGGGGCTTGCACACCATATATTTT	CASSPWAGGLHTIYF
-	TRBV5-1	TRBJ1-2	-	TGCGCCAGCAGCTTTGGGGCCCGTGGCTACACCTTC	CASSFGARGYTF
-	TRBV5-5	TRBJ2-5	-	TGTGCCAGCAGCTTAGCGGACAGTCCTCAAGAGACCCAGTACTTC	CASSLADSPQETQYF
-	TRBV2	TRBJ2-7	-	TGTGCCAGCAGTGGGGTGCGAGGGGCCAGGGGAAGCGAGCAGTACTTC	CASSGVRGARGSEQYF
-	TRBV28	TRBJ2-7	-	TGTGCCAGGTGGATGGGGGCTGCAGATCCTCCCTCCACTTCCTACGAGCAGTACTTC	CARWMGAADPPSTSYEQYF
once	TRBV13	TRBJ1-2	-	TGTGCCAGCAGCCAAGACCGGGGAGGCTACACCTTC	CASSQDRGGYTF
-	TRBV9	TRBJ1-2	TRBD1	TGTGCCAGCAGCGTAGGTGGGACAGGGGGCTACACCTTC	CASSVGGTGGYTF
-	TRBV29-1	TRBJ2-3	-	TGCAGCGTTGCCAGATCCACAGATACGCAGTATTTT	CSVARSTDTQYF
-	TRBV5-5	TRBJ2-1	-	TGTGCCAGCAGCCCCCCGATCAGGGGAGCTATTTTCAATGAGCAGTTCTTC	CASSPPIRGAIFNEQFF
-	TRBV6-4	TRBJ1-1	-	TGTGCCAGCAGTGACTCGGGGGGGACGGCCCTGAACACTGAAGCTTTCTTT	CASSDSGGTALNTEAFF
-	TRBV19	TRBJ1-2	-	TGTGCCAGTAGTATAAGAAGGGACAACGGCTACACCTTC	CASSIRRDNGYTF
-	TRBV3-1/TRBV3-2	TRBJ1-5	-	TGTGCCAGCAGCCAAGCCCCTAATCAGCCCCAGCATTTT	CASSQAPNQPQHF
-	TRBV11-2	TRBJ2-5	-	TGTGCCAGCAGCTACCTCGGGGAGACCCAGTACTTC	CASSYLGETQYF
-	TRBV27	TRBJ2-1	TRBD2	TGTGCCAGCAGTCCGACTAGCGGAAATGAGCAGTTCTTC	CASSPTSGNEQFF
once	TRBV29-1	TRBJ2-7	TRBD1	TGCAGCGTTGGACAGGGGGCGACGTACGAGCAGTACTTC	CSVGQGATYEQYF
-	TRBV29-1	TRBJ1-2	-	TGCAGCGTCAGTATCGCATCGGGGTTTAACTATGGCTACACCTTC	CSVSIASGFNYGYTF
-	TRBV2	TRBJ1-6	TRBD1	TGTGCCAGCAGTAGGGACAGGGAGAGCTCCTATAATTCACCCCTCCACTTT	CASSRDRESSYNSPLHF
-	TRBV11-2	TRBJ2-4	TRBD1	TGTGCCAGCAGCGTTCAACAGGGGGCCAAAAACATTCAGTACTTC	CASSVQQGAKNIQYF